One and the same sample provided the 7 T cell receptor beta chains below, sequenced in a study of blood T cell repertoires in COVID-19. The table came from immunoSEQ multiplex PCR; TCRdb's copy has only in-frame clones and leaves some out. The sample yields 140,000 to 150,000 clones, approximately 80% seen once. The sample was peripheral blood. Receptors were obtained from a human donor in a cohort sampled during active COVID-19.

The J gene is TRBJ1-2, the V gene TRBV11-1; a possible D gene is TRBD1 (5 bases). The CDR3 is 16 amino acids. V was pared by 5 bases and J by 0 bases, with 16 bases between. Looked up from germline, CDR1 is SGHAT and CDR2 is FQDESV (reference sequence). The CDR3 reads CASSPREGPSNYGYTF. The CDR3 bases are TGTGCCAGCAGCCCGAGGGAGGGGCCCTCTAACTATGGCTACACCTTC. The full variable domain, with the rest looked up from reference TRBV11-1 and TRBJ1-2, is EAEVAQSPRYKITEKSQAVAFWCDPISGHATLYWYRQILGQGPELLVQFQDESVVDDSQLPKDRFSAERLKGVDSTLKIQPAELGDSAMYLCASSPREGPSNYGYTFGSGTRLTVV.

The gene calls are TRBV5-1 and TRBJ2-1; the D gene is possibly TRBD1 (6 bases). Germline CDR1 reads SGHRS; CDR2 reads YFSETQ. Trimming shortened V by 3 bases and J by 5 bases, and 9 bases separated the two germline ends. The CDR3 is 13 amino acids. The CDR3 nucleotides are TGCGCCAGCAGCTGGGGACAAGACAATGAGCAGTTCTTC. This encodes CASSWGQDNEQFF.

In nucleotides, the CDR3 is TGTGCCAGCAGCCCCTCCGGGACAGGGCACAATGAGCAGTTCTTC. This translates into CASSPSGTGHNEQFF. The rearrangement links TRBV7-3 to TRBJ2-1, with 9 positions matching TRBD1. From germline, CDR1 is SGHTA and CDR2 FQGTGA. CDR3 length: 15 residues. The trim removed 5 bases at V and 5 bases at J, leaving 7 bases unmatched. Drawing the rest from reference TRBV7-3 and TRBJ2-1, the complete variable domain is GAGVSQTPSNKVTEKGKYVELRCDPISGHTALYWYRQSLGQGPEFLIYFQGTGAADDSGLPNDRFFAVRPEGSVSTLKIQRTERGDSAVYLCASSPSGTGHNEQFFGPGTRLTVL.

The chain links TRBV30 to TRBJ1-6; D remains unclear. V lost 3 bases and J 6 bases, leaving 15 bases between the germline ends. This CDR3 is 15 amino acids long. CDR1 is GTSNPN, CDR2 SVGIG, per germline (reference sequence). The CDR3 DNA is TGTGCCTGGAGCATTAAAGAGCGGGCTAATTCACCCCTCCACTTT. Translation gives CAWSIKERANSPLHF.

The genes are TRBV7-9 and TRBJ1-4; TRBD1 agrees at 11 bases. The CDR3 is 15 amino acids. CDR1 is SEHNR and CDR2 is FQNEAQ in the germline V gene (reference sequence). The V and J ends lost 3 bases and 8 bases, in that order; junction bases with no gene match: 5. CDR3 loop: CASSFGQGAGEKLFF. In nucleotides, the CDR3 is TGTGCCAGCAGCTTCGGACAGGGGGCGGGCGAAAAACTGTTTTTT. The variable domain in full, completed from reference TRBV7-9 and TRBJ1-4, reads DTGVSQNPRHKITKRGQNVTFRCDPISEHNRLYWYRQTLGQGPEFLTYFQNEAQLEKSRLLSDRFSAERPKGSFSTLEIQRTEQGDSAMYLCASSFGQGAGEKLFFGSGTQLSVL.

V is TRBV7-3 and J is TRBJ2-6; perhaps TRBD1 as D (5 bases). Germline CDR1 reads SGHTA; CDR2 reads FQGTGA. V lost 5 bases and J lost 0, with 14 bases in between. The CDR3 covers 17 residues. CDR3 residues: CASSLQPRGSGANVLTF. The CDR3 DNA is TGTGCCAGCAGCCTGCAACCTAGGGGCTCTGGGGCCAACGTCCTGACTTTC.

The chain has TRBV5-1 and TRBJ2-1; 11 bases are a match to TRBD2. The J segment lost 7 bases and the V segment lost 3 bases, leaving 9 bases of the junction unmatched. Germline V gene lookup returns CDR1 SGHRS and CDR2 YFSETQ. The CDR3 contains 16 residues. CDR3 in amino acids: CASSWGSGRAGNEQFF. CDR3 DNA sequence: TGCGCCAGCAGCTGGGGTAGCGGGAGGGCCGGGAATGAGCAGTTCTTC. Variable domain in full (rest from reference TRBV5-1 and TRBJ2-1): KAGVTQTPRYLIKTRGQQVTLSCSPISGHRSVSWYQQTPGQGLQFLFEYFSETQRNKGNFPGRFSGRQFSNSRSEMNVSTLELGDSALYLCASSWGSGRAGNEQFFGPGTRLTVL.